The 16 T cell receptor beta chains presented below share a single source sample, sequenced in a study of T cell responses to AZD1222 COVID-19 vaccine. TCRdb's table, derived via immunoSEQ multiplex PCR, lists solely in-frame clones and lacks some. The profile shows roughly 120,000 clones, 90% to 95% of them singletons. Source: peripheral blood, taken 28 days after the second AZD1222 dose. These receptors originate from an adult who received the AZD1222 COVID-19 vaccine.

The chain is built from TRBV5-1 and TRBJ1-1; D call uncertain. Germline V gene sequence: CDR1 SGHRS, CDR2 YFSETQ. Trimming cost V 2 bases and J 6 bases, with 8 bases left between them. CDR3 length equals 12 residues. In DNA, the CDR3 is TGCGCCAGCAGCTTTAGGACGGCTGAAGCTTTCTTT. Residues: CASSFRTAEAFF. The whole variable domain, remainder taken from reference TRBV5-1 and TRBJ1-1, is KAGVTQTPRYLIKTRGQQVTLSCSPISGHRSVSWYQQTPGQGLQFLFEYFSETQRNKGNFPGRFSGRQFSNSRSEMNVSTLELGDSALYLCASSFRTAEAFFGQGTRLTVV.

CDR3: CASDEQGSNQPQHF. The CDR3 DNA sequence: TGTGCCAGTGATGAACAGGGCTCCAATCAGCCCCAGCATTTT. This sequence joins TRBV6-5 and TRBJ1-5; possibly TRBD1 for D (6 bases). The V and J ends lost 9 bases and 3 bases respectively, with 15 bases between them. CDR3 length equals 14 residues. Germline values: CDR1 MNHEY, CDR2 SVGAGI.

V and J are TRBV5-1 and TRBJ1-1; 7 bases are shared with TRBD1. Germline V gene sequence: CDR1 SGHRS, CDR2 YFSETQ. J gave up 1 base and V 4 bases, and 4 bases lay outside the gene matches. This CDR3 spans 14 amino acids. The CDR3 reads CASSLRDRNTEAFF. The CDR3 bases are TGCGCCAGCAGCCTCCGGGACAGGAACACTGAAGCTTTCTTT.

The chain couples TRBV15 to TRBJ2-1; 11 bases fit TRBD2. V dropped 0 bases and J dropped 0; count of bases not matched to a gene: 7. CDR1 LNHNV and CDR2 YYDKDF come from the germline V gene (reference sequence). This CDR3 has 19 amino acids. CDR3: CATSREWGGLADSYNEQFF. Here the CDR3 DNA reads TGTGCCACCAGCAGAGAGTGGGGGGGACTAGCGGACTCCTACAATGAGCAGTTCTTC.

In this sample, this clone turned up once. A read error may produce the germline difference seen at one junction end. DNA of the CDR3: TGTGCTAGCAGCTCACCCGGGACAGGAATGGGTCAAGAGACCCAGTACTTC. Translated: CASSSPGTGMGQETQYF. J is TRBJ2-5 and V is TRBV7-7; 8 nucleotides agree with TRBD1. CDR3 length: 17 amino acids. Looked up from germline, CDR1 is SSHAT and CDR2 is FNYEAQ (reference sequence).

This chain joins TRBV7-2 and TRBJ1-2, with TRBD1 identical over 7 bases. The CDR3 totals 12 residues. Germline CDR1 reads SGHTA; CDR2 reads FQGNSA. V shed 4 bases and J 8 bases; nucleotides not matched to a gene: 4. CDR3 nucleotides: TGTGCCAGCAGCTCTCGGACAGGCGGCTACACCTTC. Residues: CASSSRTGGYTF.

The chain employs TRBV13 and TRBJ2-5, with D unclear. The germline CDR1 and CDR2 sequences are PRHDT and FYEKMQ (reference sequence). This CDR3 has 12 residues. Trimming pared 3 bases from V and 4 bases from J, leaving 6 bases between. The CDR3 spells CASSLRLETQYF. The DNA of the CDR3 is TGTGCCAGCAGCTTGAGGCTAGAGACCCAGTACTTC. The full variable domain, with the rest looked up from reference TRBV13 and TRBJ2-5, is AAGVIQSPRHLIKEKRETATLKCYPIPRHDTVYWYQQGPGQDPQFLISFYEKMQSDKGSIPDRFSAQQFSDYHSELNMSSLELGDSALYFCASSLRLETQYFGPGTRLLVL.

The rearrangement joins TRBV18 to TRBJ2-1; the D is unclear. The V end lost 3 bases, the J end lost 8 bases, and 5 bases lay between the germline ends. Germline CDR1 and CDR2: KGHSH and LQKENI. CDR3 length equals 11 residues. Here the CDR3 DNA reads TGTGCCAGCTCACCCGACGATGAGCAGTTCTTC. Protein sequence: CASSPDDEQFF.

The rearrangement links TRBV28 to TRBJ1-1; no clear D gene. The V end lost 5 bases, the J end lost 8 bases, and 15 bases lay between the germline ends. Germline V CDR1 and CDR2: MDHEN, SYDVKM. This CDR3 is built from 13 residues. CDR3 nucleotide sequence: TGTGCCAGCAGTACCATAAAGCCCGCCGAAGCTTTCTTT. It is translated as CASSTIKPAEAFF.

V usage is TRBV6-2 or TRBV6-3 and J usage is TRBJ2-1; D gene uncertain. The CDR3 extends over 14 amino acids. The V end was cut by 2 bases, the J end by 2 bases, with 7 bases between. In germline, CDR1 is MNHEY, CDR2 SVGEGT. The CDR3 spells CASSYIGPYNEQFF. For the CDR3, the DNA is TGTGCCAGCAGTTACATAGGCCCCTACAATGAGCAGTTCTTC.

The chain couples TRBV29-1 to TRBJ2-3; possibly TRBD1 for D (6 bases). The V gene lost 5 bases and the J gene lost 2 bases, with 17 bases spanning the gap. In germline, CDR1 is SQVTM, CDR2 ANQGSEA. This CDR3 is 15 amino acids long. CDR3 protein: CSVPPRTAATDTQYF. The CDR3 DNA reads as TGCAGCGTTCCTCCTCGGACAGCGGCCACAGATACGCAGTATTTT.

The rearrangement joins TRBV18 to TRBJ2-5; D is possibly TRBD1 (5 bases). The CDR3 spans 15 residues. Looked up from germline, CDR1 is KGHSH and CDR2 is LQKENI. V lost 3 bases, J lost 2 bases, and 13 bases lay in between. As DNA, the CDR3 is TGTGCCAGCTCACCGGCGACAGTGTTTCAAGAGACCCAGTACTTC. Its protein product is CASSPATVFQETQYF.

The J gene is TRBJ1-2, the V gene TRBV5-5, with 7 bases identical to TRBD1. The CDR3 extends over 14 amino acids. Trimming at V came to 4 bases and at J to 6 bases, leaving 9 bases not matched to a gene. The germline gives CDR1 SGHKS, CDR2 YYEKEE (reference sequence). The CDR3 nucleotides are TGTGCCAGCAGCGGAATAGGGGGCCAGGATGGCTACACCTTC. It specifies CASSGIGGQDGYTF.

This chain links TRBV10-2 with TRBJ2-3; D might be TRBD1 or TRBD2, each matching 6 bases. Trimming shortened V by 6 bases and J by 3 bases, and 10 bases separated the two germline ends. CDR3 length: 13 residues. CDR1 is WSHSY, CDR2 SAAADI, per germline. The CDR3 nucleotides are TGCGCCAGCAGACGGGGGCAAACAGATACGCAGTATTTT. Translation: CASRRGQTDTQYF.

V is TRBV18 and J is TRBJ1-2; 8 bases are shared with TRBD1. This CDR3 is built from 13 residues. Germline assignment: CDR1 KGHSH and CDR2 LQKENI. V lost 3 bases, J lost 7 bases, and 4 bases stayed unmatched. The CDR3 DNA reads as TGTGCCAGCTCACCTTCGGACAGGGTTGGCTACACCTTC. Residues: CASSPSDRVGYTF.

The CDR3: CASSLAGARGLRSYEQYF. CDR3 DNA: TGCGCCAGCAGCTTGGCCGGGGCCCGGGGGCTAAGGTCCTACGAGCAGTACTTC. This chain connects TRBV5-1 to TRBJ2-7; D may be TRBD1 or TRBD2 (6 bases each). V was trimmed by 0 bases and J by 1 base, leaving 20 bases between them. The CDR3 is made up of 18 amino acids. In germline, CDR1 is SGHRS, CDR2 YFSETQ.